The 28 T cell receptor beta chains listed next were all sequenced from one sample in a study of T cell repertoires in cytomegalovirus infection. MiXCR, applied by TCRdb to the reads, yields one record per CDR3 protein. Among fewer than 550,000 distinct CDR3 sequences listed, more than 15% were seen once. Sequencing was carried out using CD8+ T cells from PBMCs. The source is a human donor in good health (CMV status not recorded). Some clones in this sample may be carry-over from other donors' samples.

This clonotype was counted ten times or more. CDR3 nucleotide sequence: TGTGCCAGCAGCCAGAATAGGGGGTCCTACGAGCAGTACTTC. Amino acids: CASSQNRGSYEQYF. J is TRBJ2-7 and V is TRBV14, with a tentative D call TRBD1 (6 bases). This CDR3 is 14 amino acids long. Germline CDR1 reads SGHDN; CDR2 reads FVKESK. V was pared by 3 bases and J by 1 base, with 10 bases between. Looking up the rest from reference TRBV14 and TRBJ2-7 gives the full variable domain: EAGVTQFPSHSVIEKGQTVTLRCDPISGHDNLYWYRRVMGKEIKFLLHFVKESKQDESGMPNNRFLAERTGGTYSTLKVQPAELEDSGVYFCASSQNRGSYEQYFGPGTRLTVT.

This clonotype has more than one count but fewer than ten. J is TRBJ2-7 and V is TRBV5-8, with D possibly matching TRBD1 (6 bases). With 3 bases removed from V and 5 bases from J, the gap between germline ends came to 12 bases. Per germline, CDR1 SGHTS and CDR2 YDEGEE. The CDR3 covers 13 residues. The CDR3 DNA reads as TGTGCCAGCAGCTGGGGGCGGTCCGACGAGCAGTACTTC. Translating gives CASSWGRSDEQYF.

This sequence joins TRBV9 and TRBJ2-1; D remains ambiguous. Germline values: CDR1 SGDLS, CDR2 YYNGEE. The V end lost 1 base, the J end lost 7 bases, and 12 bases lay between the germline ends. The CDR3 extends over 14 amino acids. CDR3 in amino acids: CASSVKEVRNEQFF. The CDR3, as DNA: TGTGCCAGCAGCGTAAAAGAAGTGAGAAATGAGCAGTTCTTC.

As concerns this clonotype: A read error is possible here, since a much larger clone lies one base away. The chain couples TRBV7-4 to TRBJ2-1, with 7 bases fitting TRBD1. Trimming cost V 1 base and J 7 bases; bases outside gene matches: 7. The CDR3 loop spans 15 amino acids. CDR1 SGHVT and CDR2 SQSDAQ come from the germline V gene. Here the CDR3 reads CASSLVARGPNEQFF. In DNA form, the CDR3 reads TGTGCCAGCAGCTTAGTAGCTAGGGGGCCGAATGAGCAGTTCTTC. Full variable domain (missing parts from reference TRBV7-4 and TRBJ2-1): GAGVSQSPRYKVAKRGRDVALRCDSISGHVTLYWYRQTLGQGSEVLTYSQSDAQRDKSGRPSGRFSAERPERSVSTLKIQRTEQGDSAVYLCASSLVARGPNEQFFGPGTRLTVL.

In its sample, this clonotype was seen many times. One junction end disagrees with the germline gene, perhaps due to a read error. The CDR3 coding sequence is TGTGCCAGCAGCGTAGCGGCTAGCCGACTACGGGAGCAGTACTTC. Amino acid sequence: CASSVAASRLREQYF. The V and J genes are TRBV7-2 and TRBJ2-7, with a possible D match to TRBD2 (6 bases). CDR1 is SGHTA, CDR2 FQGNSA, per germline. This CDR3 has 15 residues.

This clonotype was seen more than once but under ten times. J is TRBJ2-1 and V is TRBV19, with TRBD2 matching 8 bases. The CDR3 runs to 16 residues. Trimming removed 2 bases from V and 0 bases from J; junction bases left unmatched: 3. The germline gives CDR1 LNHDA, CDR2 SQIVND (reference sequence). CDR3 in amino acids: CASSISGGSSYNEQFF. The CDR3 DNA is TGTGCCAGTAGTATATCGGGGGGGAGCTCCTACAATGAGCAGTTCTTC. Full variable domain (rest looked up from reference TRBV19 and TRBJ2-1): DGGITQSPKYLFRKEGQNVTLSCEQNLNHDAMYWYRQDPGQGLRLIYYSQIVNDFQKGDIAEGYSVSREKKESFPLTVTSAQKNPTAFYLCASSISGGSSYNEQFFGPGTRLTVL.

This clonotype was seen more than once but under ten times. This chain joins TRBV11-2 and TRBJ1-2, with no clear D. The CDR3 spans 11 residues. V lost 1 base, J lost 12 bases, and 9 bases lay in between. Germline V lookup: CDR1 SGHAT, CDR2 FQNNGV. CDR3 amino acids: CASSLGAGDTF. DNA for the CDR3: TGTGCCAGCAGCTTAGGTGCTGGGGACACCTTC. The full variable domain, its missing parts supplied by reference TRBV11-2 and TRBJ1-2, is EAGVAQSPRYKIIEKRQSVAFWCNPISGHATLYWYQQILGQGPKLLIQFQNNGVVDDSQLPKDRFSAERLKGVDSTLKIQPAKLEDSAVYLCASSLGAGDTFGSGTRLTVV.

This clonotype was seen ten or more times. V gene TRBV4-1 combines with J gene TRBJ1-2, with D unresolved. V gave up 0 bases and J gave up 3 bases, with 14 bases separating them. In germline, CDR1 is MGHRA, CDR2 YSYEKL. This CDR3 spans 16 amino acids. The CDR3 reads CASSQDTFERDYGYTF. CDR3 sequence (DNA): TGCGCCAGCAGCCAAGATACCTTTGAACGGGACTATGGCTACACCTTC.

The chain combines TRBV2 with TRBJ2-7; a weak D match, TRBD2 (7 bases). This CDR3 is built from 17 residues. Germline CDR1 is SNHLY and CDR2 is FYNNEI. Trimming took 10 bases from V and 1 from J, leaving 26 bases between them. The CDR3 DNA is TGTGCCACCGGAGGACAGCGGGAAGCATACCCTTCCTACGAGCAGTACTTC. It translates to CATGGQREAYPSYEQYF.

This rearrangement joins TRBV5-4 to TRBJ1-4, with D unclear. CDR1 SGHNT and CDR2 YYREEE come from the germline V gene (reference sequence). V shed 1 base and J shed 9 bases, with 7 bases lying between them. This CDR3 is built from 12 residues. The CDR3 loop is CASSLSGKKLFF. In nucleotides, the CDR3 is TGTGCCAGCAGCTTGTCGGGGAAAAAACTGTTTTTT. The whole variable domain, filled in from reference TRBV5-4 and TRBJ1-4, reads ETGVTQSPTHLIKTRGQQVTLRCSSQSGHNTVSWYQQALGQGPQFIFQYYREEENGRGNFPPRFSGLQFPNYSSELNVNALELDDSALYLCASSLSGKKLFFGSGTQLSVL.

This clonotype was picked up a small number of times. This sequence joins TRBV7-9 and TRBJ2-1; perhaps TRBD1 as D (6 bases). CDR3 length: 14 residues. Trimming cost V 5 bases and J 7 bases, with 15 bases left between them. Germline V gene sequence: CDR1 SEHNR, CDR2 FQNEAQ (reference sequence). This chain's CDR3 is CASSPPLGQNEQFF. In nucleotides, the CDR3 is TGTGCCAGCAGCCCCCCGCTCGGACAGAATGAGCAGTTCTTC.

This clonotype turned up a few times. The CDR3 sequence is CASSEGGLAVGDEQFF. The CDR3 DNA is TGTGCCAGCAGTGAAGGGGGACTAGCTGTCGGGGATGAGCAGTTCTTC. The chain couples TRBV2 to TRBJ2-1, with TRBD2 matching over 9 bases. The trim removed 1 base at V and 8 bases at J, leaving 9 bases unmatched. The CDR3 extends over 16 amino acids. CDR1 SNHLY and CDR2 FYNNEI come from the germline V gene.

This CDR3 is CASSRGQPPYEQYF. CDR3 DNA: TGTGCCAGTAGTCGGGGACAGCCTCCCTACGAGCAGTACTTC. V gene TRBV19 combines with J gene TRBJ2-7; 7 bases are a match to TRBD1. The CDR3 extends over 14 amino acids. J was trimmed by 2 bases and V by 5 bases; bases with no gene match: 6. Germline CDR1 and CDR2: LNHDA and SQIVND (reference sequence).

This clonotype was observed many times. The chain joins TRBV6-5 to TRBJ1-6, with 10 bases matching TRBD1. This CDR3 has 16 amino acids. The V and J ends lost 0 bases and 6 bases, in that order; junction bases with no gene match: 2. The germline V gene has CDR1 MNHEY and CDR2 SVGAGI. The CDR3 DNA reads TGTGCCAGCAGTTACTCGGACAGGGGGATTAATTCACCCCTCCACTTT. This encodes CASSYSDRGINSPLHF.

The rearrangement joins TRBV2 to TRBJ1-5; D perhaps matches TRBD1 (5 bases). CDR1 and CDR2 (germline): SNHLY, FYNNEI. V was pared by 6 bases and J by 6 bases, with 18 bases between. The CDR3 is made up of 15 amino acids. CDR3 amino acids: CASRKGRARGQPQHF. The CDR3 region has the DNA TGTGCCAGCAGGAAGGGGAGGGCGCGCGGTCAGCCCCAGCATTTT. The variable domain in full, with the rest retrieved from reference TRBV2 and TRBJ1-5, is EPEVTQTPSHQVTQMGQEVILRCVPISNHLYFYWYRQILGQKVEFLVSFYNNEISEKSEIFDDQFSVERPDGSNFTLKIRSTKLEDSAMYFCASRKGRARGQPQHFGDGTRLSIL.

CDR3 nucleotides: TGTGCCAGCAGTGGGACAGACTACACTGAAGCTTTCTTT. It specifies CASSGTDYTEAFF. The chain couples TRBV2 to TRBJ1-1; tentatively, D is TRBD1 (6 bases). From germline, CDR1 is SNHLY and CDR2 FYNNEI. V was pared by 4 bases and J by 3 bases, with 9 bases between. CDR3 length: 13 residues.

This clonotype was seen a handful of times. As DNA, the CDR3 is TGTGCCAGCAATCCAAACAGGGGGCTGGTCTATGGCTACACCTTC. Encoded protein: CASNPNRGLVYGYTF. This chain connects TRBV6-6 to TRBJ1-2, with TRBD1 identical over 9 bases. Looked up from germline, CDR1 is MNHNY and CDR2 is SVGAGI (reference sequence). CDR3 length: 15 amino acids. V lost 7 bases to trimming and J lost 4 bases; unmatched junction nucleotides: 10.

This clonotype was counted at least ten times. The rearrangement joins TRBV20-1 to TRBJ1-6, with D tentatively TRBD1 (5 bases). The CDR3 length is 16 residues. V shed 6 bases and J shed 8 bases, with 23 bases lying between them. Germline CDR1 and CDR2: DFQATT and SNEGSKA (reference sequence). The CDR3 reads CSARGPRKSADSPLHF. In nucleotides, the CDR3 is TGCAGTGCGAGGGGCCCACGTAAATCAGCCGATTCACCCCTCCACTTT.

This clonotype has a count of ten or more. The chain employs TRBV6-6 and TRBJ2-1; D gene unclear. This CDR3 comprises 17 residues. Trimming cost V 6 bases and J 4 bases, with 22 bases left between them. Germline V gene data show CDR1 as MNHNY and CDR2 as SVGAGI (reference sequence). CDR3 sequence reads: CASSRLLGPSQYNEQFF. The CDR3 DNA is TGTGCCAGCAGCCGCCTTCTTGGTCCCTCCCAATACAATGAGCAGTTCTTC.

This clonotype has at least ten counts. This chain joins TRBV7-9 and TRBJ2-7, with TRBD1 matching over 7 bases. V was pared by 3 bases and J by 5 bases, with 7 bases of the junction left unmatched. Germline V gene lookup returns CDR1 SEHNR and CDR2 FQNEAQ (reference sequence). The CDR3 is 14 amino acids. CDR3 loop: CASSLTDRAHEQYF. The CDR3 nucleotides are TGTGCCAGCAGCTTGACTGACAGGGCCCACGAGCAGTACTTC.

The chain uses TRBV19 and TRBJ1-6; TRBD1 is a possible D gene (5 bases). Trimming shortened V by 5 bases and J by 11 bases, and 16 bases separated the two germline ends. This CDR3 contains 14 residues. Germline values: CDR1 LNHDA, CDR2 SQIVND (reference sequence). CDR3: CASSVGLGRTPLHF. CDR3 DNA: TGTGCCAGTAGTGTGGGACTCGGTAGAACACCCCTCCACTTT.

This clonotype was found many times. This sequence joins TRBV7-8 and TRBJ2-7, with D perhaps given as TRBD1 or TRBD2 (6 bases each). Looked up from germline, CDR1 is SGHVS and CDR2 is FQNEAQ. The CDR3 sequence is 14 residues long. V shed 1 base and J shed 6 bases, with 13 bases lying between them. The DNA for the CDR3 is TGTGCCAGCAGCTTAGGACCAGGGGAGGCCGAGCAGTACTTC. Its protein product is CASSLGPGEAEQYF. Full variable domain (remainder filled in from reference TRBV7-8 and TRBJ2-7): GAGVSQSPRYKVAKRGQDVALRCDPISGHVSLFWYQQALGQGPEFLTYFQNEAQLDKSGLPSDRFFAERPEGSVSTLKIQRTQQEDSAVYLCASSLGPGEAEQYFGPGTRLTVT.

The chain couples TRBV19 to TRBJ1-5, with D possibly being TRBD1 (6 bases). The CDR3 consists of 16 residues. The germline gives CDR1 LNHDA, CDR2 SQIVND (reference sequence). V lost 7 bases and J 4 bases, leaving 20 bases between the germline ends. The CDR3 protein is CASTSRDINGNQPQHF. CDR3 bases: TGTGCCAGTACCTCCCGGGACATAAACGGTAATCAGCCCCAGCATTTT.

In its sample, this clonotype was seen a few times. This sequence joins TRBV20-1 and TRBJ1-5, with D possibly TRBD1 on 6 matching bases. Per the germline V gene, CDR1 is DFQATT and CDR2 is SNEGSKA (reference sequence). The CDR3 is 13 residues long. V shed 3 bases and J shed 6 bases, with 12 bases lying between them. The CDR3, as DNA: TGCAGTGCTAGGGCAGGGGTGATTCAGCCCCAGCATTTT. It is translated as CSARAGVIQPQHF.

This clonotype came up a few times. The rearrangement joins TRBV6-2 or TRBV6-3 to TRBJ1-1; TRBD1 matches at 9 bases. This CDR3 is 17 amino acids long. V shed 2 bases, J shed 3 bases, and the junction held 10 bases outside the gene matches. Germline V gene lookup returns CDR1 MNHEY and CDR2 SVGEGT. CDR3 nucleotide sequence: TGTGCCAGCAGTTACAGCATACAGGGGGCGCCGGACACTGAAGCTTTCTTT. This encodes CASSYSIQGAPDTEAFF.

As to this clonotype: Germline and junction disagree at one end, which may indicate a read error. The J gene is TRBJ2-5, the V gene TRBV15; TRBD1 matches at 8 bases. This CDR3 comprises 17 residues. Germline assignment: CDR1 LNHNV and CDR2 YYDKDF (reference sequence). CDR3 bases: TGTGCCACCAGCAGTCCAACTTCCGGGACAGGCCAAGAGACCAAGTACTTC. Its translation: CATSSPTSGTGQETKYF.

This clonotype was recorded at least ten times. V and J are TRBV6-1 and TRBJ2-7; 10 nucleotides match TRBD2. Germline values: CDR1 MNHNS, CDR2 SASEGT. J gave up 0 bases and V 7 bases, and 6 bases lay outside the gene matches. The CDR3 contains 15 residues. The CDR3 bases are TGTGCCAGCATCTCCGGGACTAGCGACTCCTACGAGCAGTACTTC. Translating it yields CASISGTSDSYEQYF.

The CDR3 DNA reads as TGTGCCAGCAGTAAAGGGCAGGGCGACTATGGCAATCAGCCCCAGCATTTT. Translating gives CASSKGQGDYGNQPQHF. The chain links TRBV5-5 to TRBJ1-5; TRBD1 is a possible D gene (5 bases). V was pared by 5 bases and J by 2 bases, with 20 bases between. Germline CDR1 SGHKS, CDR2 YYEKEE (reference sequence). The CDR3 extends over 17 amino acids.